The 17 T cell receptor beta chains below were found in one sample sequenced in a study of blood T cell repertoires in COVID-19. Data came from immunoSEQ multiplex PCR; TCRdb stores just in-frame clones and leaves some out. Of 200,000 or so clones detected, less than 90% appear once; the ten largest clones hold about 2.1%. Sample: peripheral blood. Receptor source: a man aged 65 to 79 with active or convalescent COVID-19.

The rearrangement joins TRBV4-3 to TRBJ1-5; D is unclear. CDR1 LGHNA and CDR2 YSLEER come from the germline V gene. This CDR3 is 15 amino acids long. V was shortened by 0 bases and J by 0 bases, with 6 bases between the two germline ends. CDR3 loop: CASSQDKNSNQPQHF. The CDR3, as DNA: TGCGCCAGCAGCCAAGATAAAAATAGCAATCAGCCCCAGCATTTT.

The V and J genes are TRBV7-9 and TRBJ1-4; 7 bases fit TRBD1. Trimming took 3 bases from V and 6 from J; bases not matched to a gene: 4. CDR3 length: 14 residues. The germline V gene has CDR1 SEHNR and CDR2 FQNEAQ (reference sequence). CDR3 loop: CASSFRQGYEKLFF. CDR3 nucleotide sequence: TGTGCCAGCAGCTTCCGACAGGGATATGAAAAACTGTTTTTT.

The gene calls are TRBV6-5 and TRBJ2-6; 7 bases match TRBD2. Germline V CDR1 and CDR2: MNHEY, SVGAGI. CDR3 length equals 15 residues. V was pared by 8 bases and J by 4 bases, with 8 bases of the junction left unmatched. The chain's CDR3 is CASGEGPYGANVLTF. CDR3 DNA: TGTGCCAGCGGGGAGGGGCCCTACGGGGCCAACGTCCTGACTTTC.

The rearrangement links TRBV3-1 (or the pseudogene TRBV3-2) to TRBJ2-7; no clear D gene. The V and J ends lost 2 bases and 12 bases respectively, with 2 bases between them. This CDR3 is built from 8 residues. The germline V gene encodes CDR1 LGHDT and CDR2 YNNKEL (reference sequence). The DNA for the CDR3 is TGTGCCAGCAGCCAACGGTACTTC. Amino acids: CASSQRYF.

This clone was found a few times. CDR3 residues: CASSEWTGYNSPLHF. In nucleotides, the CDR3 is TGTGCCAGCAGTGAATGGACAGGCTATAATTCACCCCTCCACTTT. The V call is TRBV25-1, the J call TRBJ1-6, with 7 bases identical to TRBD1. Germline CDR1 MGHDK, CDR2 SYGVNS. CDR3 length: 15 amino acids. Germline trimming cut 1 base from V and 3 bases from J; bases unmatched to any gene: 0.

This chain uses TRBV19 with TRBJ2-5, with 8 bases that match TRBD1. The ends lost 8 bases at V and 4 bases at J; junction bases unmatched: 9. Per germline, CDR1 LNHDA and CDR2 SQIVND (reference sequence). CDR3 length equals 14 residues. CDR3 loop: CASCAGGGRETQYF. In nucleotides, the CDR3 is TGTGCCAGTTGTGCAGGGGGCGGGCGAGAGACCCAGTACTTC.

This clone has only one observation. The CDR3 reads CASSPLRHQSYEQYF. CDR3 bases: TGTGCCAGCAGTCCCCTCCGACACCAATCCTACGAGCAGTACTTC. The chain links TRBV6-6 to TRBJ2-7; D not certain. Trimming took 5 bases from V and 1 from J, leaving 15 bases between them. CDR3 length: 15 residues. Germline CDR1 reads MNHNY; CDR2 reads SVGAGI (reference sequence).

This rearrangement joins TRBV19 to TRBJ1-2, with TRBD1 identical over 9 bases. The germline V gene encodes CDR1 LNHDA and CDR2 SQIVND (reference sequence). Unmatched junction bases numbered 12, after V lost 6 bases and J lost 10 bases. The CDR3 extends over 14 amino acids. The CDR3 DNA follows: TGTGCCAGTAGGAAGGGGACAGGGATATTCATCTACACCTTC. It specifies CASRKGTGIFIYTF. Together with reference TRBV19 and TRBJ1-2, the CDR3 gives the full variable domain: DGGITQSPKYLFRKEGQNVTLSCEQNLNHDAMYWYRQDPGQGLRLIYYSQIVNDFQKGDIAEGYSVSREKKESFPLTVTSAQKNPTAFYLCASRKGTGIFIYTFGSGTRLTVV.

V gene TRBV6-2 or TRBV6-3 combines with J gene TRBJ1-2, with D perhaps TRBD1 (6 bases). With 6 bases removed from V and 1 base from J, the gap between germline ends came to 12 bases. CDR3 length: 14 amino acids. CDR1 and CDR2 (germline): MNHEY, SVGEGT. The CDR3 nucleotides read TGTGCCAGCAGCCACAGACAGGATAACTATGGCTACACCTTC. Translating it yields CASSHRQDNYGYTF.

The rearrangement joins TRBV7-2 to TRBJ2-3; 7 positions agree with TRBD2. Losses at the gene ends were 3 bases for V and 4 bases for J; bases not matched to a gene: 16. This CDR3 comprises 18 residues. Germline CDR1 reads SGHTA; CDR2 reads FQGNSA. The DNA for the CDR3 is TGTGCCAGCAGCTTGTTCCTGACACGCGGGAGAAACGCAGATACGCAGTATTTT. Translation: CASSLFLTRGRNADTQYF.

V gene TRBV7-9 combines with J gene TRBJ2-2, with 8 bases matching TRBD1. Germline CDR1 is SEHNR and CDR2 is FQNEAQ (reference sequence). The CDR3 sequence is 15 residues long. The J segment lost 1 base and the V segment lost 3 bases, leaving 1 base of the junction unmatched. The CDR3 region is CASSFGQGNTGELFF. In DNA, the CDR3 is TGTGCCAGCAGCTTCGGACAGGGGAACACCGGGGAGCTGTTTTTT. Using reference TRBV7-9 and TRBJ2-2 for the parts outside the CDR3, the full variable domain is DTGVSQNPRHKITKRGQNVTFRCDPISEHNRLYWYRQTLGQGPEFLTYFQNEAQLEKSRLLSDRFSAERPKGSFSTLEIQRTEQGDSAMYLCASSFGQGNTGELFFGEGSRLTVL.

V and J are TRBV7-9 and TRBJ1-2; the D gene is possibly TRBD1 (5 bases). Trimming left V 4 bases short and J 12 bases short, with 24 bases between. Per germline, CDR1 SEHNR and CDR2 FQNEAQ (reference sequence). This CDR3 region has 15 residues. The CDR3 DNA is TGTGCCAGCAGCTCGAACAAAGGGGTTTTAGTCGGTGACACCTTC. It specifies CASSSNKGVLVGDTF.

The V and J genes are TRBV28 and TRBJ2-1; 14 bases match TRBD2. Germline CDR1 reads MDHEN; CDR2 reads SYDVKM. The CDR3 is 19 amino acids. Trimming removed 3 bases from V and 7 bases from J; junction bases left unmatched: 14. The CDR3 is CASSFHPTGTSGRGNEQFF. For the CDR3, the DNA is TGTGCCAGCAGTTTCCACCCCACCGGGACTAGCGGGAGAGGTAATGAGCAGTTCTTC.

The V and J genes are TRBV19 and TRBJ2-7; 11 bases line up with TRBD1. V was pared by 3 bases and J by 3 bases, with 1 base of the junction left unmatched. The CDR3 loop spans 14 amino acids. The V gene's germline CDR1 is LNHDA and CDR2 SQIVND (reference sequence). In DNA, the CDR3 is TGTGCCAGTAGTATTGGGACAGGGGGCTACGAGCAGTACTTC. As protein: CASSIGTGGYEQYF.

The chain employs TRBV28 and TRBJ2-1; 8 nucleotides match TRBD1. The CDR3 length is 12 residues. The V and J ends lost 6 bases and 13 bases, in that order; junction bases with no gene match: 8. Germline V lookup: CDR1 MDHEN, CDR2 SYDVKM. The CDR3 nucleotides read TGTGCCAGCAGCTCCTGGGGACAGGACCAGTTCTTC. Its translation is CASSSWGQDQFF.

The V gene is TRBV11-3, the J gene TRBJ1-6; D not resolved. Trimming removed 5 bases at V and 6 bases at J, with 8 bases between. The CDR3 is made up of 13 amino acids. Germline V gene lookup returns CDR1 SGHNT and CDR2 YENEEA. CDR3 region: CASSLTPNSPLHF. The CDR3 DNA reads as TGTGCCAGCAGCCTGACACCTAATTCACCCCTCCACTTT.

The chain carries TRBV4-3 and TRBJ2-1; 8 nucleotides agree with TRBD2. With 0 bases clipped from V and 9 bases from J, the junction kept 10 bases outside the gene matches. The CDR3 runs to 16 residues. Germline V gene data show CDR1 as LGHNA and CDR2 as YSLEER. CDR3 nucleotide sequence: TGCGCCAGCAGCCAAGATAGCAGCGGGGGTGGTGGTGAGCAGTTCTTC. Amino acids: CASSQDSSGGGGEQFF.